This entry concerns a single T cell receptor beta chain. Antigen: not known. This sample stems from a study of T-cell memory formation after mild COVID-19. Trimming took off 5 bases at V and 2 bases at J, with 7 bases between the two ends. This CDR3 has 13 amino acids. The germline V gene has CDR1 KGHDR and CDR2 SFDVKD. TCRdb called the 5' RACE reads again in MiXCR, with one record for every CDR3 protein. The data contain hundreds of thousands of distinct CDR3 sequences, 16% of them singletons. Study outcomes and limitations: Unconfirmed was the SARS-CoV-2 specificity of second-wave clones that peaked on day 37.

V and J are TRBV24-1 and TRBJ2-3; the D is unclear. Sequencing was done on a sample of PBMCs or a T cell subset sorted from them (not recorded which). The receptor was derived from a man between 18 and 35 years old who had mild COVID-19 (a few samples of this study predate the infection). Cell type and time point are not known. This CDR3 reads CATSGRNTDTQYF. The CDR3 DNA sequence: TGTGCCACCAGTGGGCGGAACACAGATACGCAGTATTTT.